This TCR beta chain was captured by sequencing in a study of control samples from healthy donors and cancer patients. The CDR3 consists of 15 residues. Germline CDR1 is SGHRS and CDR2 is YFSETQ. V was trimmed by 0 bases and J by 1 base, leaving 9 bases between them. The protocol was immunoSEQ multiplex PCR, while the TCRdb copy is restricted to in-frame clones and leaves out a portion. Of approximately 170,000 clones in the sample, around 91% were seen once. V usage is TRBV5-1 and J usage is TRBJ2-3, with D tentatively TRBD1 (5 bases). This receptor was identified in a woman aged 30 to 39 in good health. The sample consisted of blood. The chain's CDR3 is CASSLVTGRTDTQYF. The CDR3 nucleotides read TGCGCCAGCAGCTTGGTTACAGGACGCACAGATACGCAGTATTTT.